The 24 T cell receptor beta chains given below trace back to one sample, sequenced in a study of T cells expressing NK-cell markers. TCRdb reprocessed the 5' RACE reads and stores each CDR3 protein as one record, lacking DNA. The sample table sets out about 380,000 distinct CDR3 sequences. The sequencing input was blood T cells: a sorted CD56 or NKG2C T cell subset, CD4+ or CD8+ T cells, or bulk PBMC T cells (not recorded which). The receptors derive from a man aged 18-70 years in good health.

The V gene is TRBV18, the J gene TRBJ2-2. The germline gives CDR1 KGHSH, CDR2 LQKENI. The CDR3 extends over 15 amino acids. The CDR3 reads CASSPGPADTGELFF.

The genes are TRBV15 and TRBJ2-2; TCRdb outputs TRBD2, but without DNA this stays unchecked. Per the germline V gene, CDR1 is LNHNV and CDR2 is YYDKDF (reference sequence). The CDR3 has 17 residues. The CDR3 sequence: CATSRATGLAGVGELFF.

The chain recombines TRBV5-4 with TRBJ2-3; TCRdb returns TRBD2, unconfirmable since there is no DNA. From germline, CDR1 is SGHNT and CDR2 YYREEE (reference sequence). The CDR3 spans 14 residues. The CDR3: CASSELAGATTQYF.

The chain employs TRBV6-1 and TRBJ2-7; TCRdb calls TRBD1, which cannot be checked without DNA. The CDR3 contains 14 residues. Germline CDR1 MNHNS, CDR2 SASEGT. CDR3 protein: CASRTGARGLEQYF.

The chain uses TRBV20-1 and TRBJ1-1; there is no DNA to check the TCRdb D call of TRBD1. The CDR3 sequence is 14 residues long. The germline CDR1 and CDR2 sequences are DFQATT and SNEGSKA (reference sequence). CDR3 loop: CSASRDRANTEAFF.

The chain links TRBV29-1 to TRBJ1-1. Germline V gives CDR1 SQVTM, CDR2 ANQGSEA. This CDR3 spans 12 amino acids. CDR3 residues: CSVEDLNLRAFF.

The rearrangement links TRBV15 to TRBJ2-7; the TRBD1 assignment by TCRdb is unverifiable without DNA. CDR3 length equals 16 residues. Germline assignment: CDR1 LNHNV and CDR2 YYDKDF (reference sequence). This CDR3 is CATSRDGTGGRDEQYF.

The genes are TRBV7-2 and TRBJ2-4; TCRdb designates TRBD1, a call that cannot be tested without DNA. There are 16 residues in the CDR3. CDR1 SGHTA and CDR2 FQGNSA come from the germline V gene. The CDR3 is CASSYEFRGSKNIQYF.

The genes are TRBV9 and TRBJ2-4; TCRdb's D call of TRBD2 is untestable without DNA. Per germline, CDR1 SGDLS and CDR2 YYNGEE. The CDR3 runs to 16 residues. CDR3 region: CASSQTSGGHSSIQYF.

The chain combines TRBV6-5 with TRBJ2-7; TCRdb outputs TRBD1, but without DNA this stays unchecked. Per germline, CDR1 MNHEY and CDR2 SVGAGI. The CDR3 is 15 amino acids. The CDR3 region is CASSYSLGPSYEQYF.

The chain carries TRBV12-3 or TRBV12-4 and TRBJ2-7; TCRdb proposes TRBD1, but this gene call is untestable without DNA. The CDR3 length is 17 residues. CDR3 amino acids: CASSLAPVGGRAYEQYF.

V gene TRBV7-8 combines with J gene TRBJ2-5; TCRdb's D gene call, TRBD1, goes unchecked for lack of DNA. The CDR3 sequence is 14 residues long. Germline V gives CDR1 SGHVS, CDR2 FQNEAQ. The CDR3 sequence: CASSPRTSRETQYF. The full variable domain, its missing parts supplied by reference TRBV7-8 and TRBJ2-5, is GAGVSQSPRYKVAKRGQDVALRCDPISGHVSLFWYQQALGQGPEFLTYFQNEAQLDKSGLPSDRFFAERPEGSVSTLKIQRTQQEDSAVYLCASSPRTSRETQYFGPGTRLLVL.

The chain recombines TRBV12-3 or TRBV12-4 with TRBJ2-3. The CDR3 loop spans 14 amino acids. This CDR3 is CASSFLDNTDTQYF.

The V call is TRBV6-1, the J call TRBJ2-5; lacking DNA, the TRBD1 call made by TCRdb goes unchecked. Germline CDR1 is MNHNS and CDR2 is SASEGT. The length of the CDR3 is 13 residues. CDR3 region: CASSGNRAETQYF.

The chain joins TRBV7-2 to TRBJ2-3; TCRdb reports TRBD2, a call that lacks DNA to check it against. The CDR3 covers 17 residues. Germline V gene data show CDR1 as SGHTA and CDR2 as FQGNSA. The CDR3 here is CASSFGSGGALTDTQYF.

The rearrangement links TRBV12-3 or TRBV12-4 to TRBJ1-2. This CDR3 comprises 13 residues. The CDR3 reads CASSLGSGYGYTF.

The rearrangement links TRBV11-1 to TRBJ2-1. The CDR3 totals 17 residues. The V gene's germline CDR1 is SGHAT and CDR2 FQDESV (reference sequence). Here the CDR3 reads CASSFRVDSMGYNEQFF.

This rearrangement joins TRBV15 to TRBJ1-3; without DNA, the TCRdb call of TRBD1 cannot be checked. Germline-derived CDR1 and CDR2 are LNHNV and YYDKDF (reference sequence). The CDR3 sequence is 16 residues long. CDR3 residues: CATSRSHRGERNTIYF.

The chain joins TRBV6-5 to TRBJ1-6. The CDR3 runs to 15 residues. Germline V gene lookup returns CDR1 MNHEY and CDR2 SVGAGI. CDR3 amino acids: CASSYFGGGDSPLHF.

This CDR3 is CSARVRQGNYGYTF. The gene calls are TRBV20-1 and TRBJ1-2; TCRdb's assignment of TRBD1 cannot be checked, as there is no DNA. CDR1 and CDR2 (germline): DFQATT, SNEGSKA (reference sequence). The CDR3 has 14 amino acids.

The V call is TRBV6-4, the J call TRBJ1-4; TCRdb picks TRBD1, but there is no DNA to check that call. The CDR3 covers 14 residues. CDR1 is MRHNA and CDR2 is SNTAGT in the germline V gene. The CDR3 sequence: CASSAEGAGEKLFF.

V gene TRBV6-1 combines with J gene TRBJ2-1; the TRBD1 assignment by TCRdb is unverifiable without DNA. From germline, CDR1 is MNHNS and CDR2 SASEGT. The CDR3 length is 15 residues. The CDR3 sequence: CASSSMNRGFNEQFF.

The gene calls are TRBV5-1 and TRBJ2-4; the TCRdb D gene call, TRBD1, has no DNA to confirm it. The CDR3 contains 16 residues. CDR1 is SGHRS and CDR2 is YFSETQ in the germline V gene. The CDR3 loop reads CASSYSTGDLRDIQYF.

CDR3 in amino acids: CASRKADTDTQYF. The V and J genes are TRBV2 and TRBJ2-3. The CDR3 totals 13 residues. CDR1 is SNHLY, CDR2 FYNNEI, per germline.